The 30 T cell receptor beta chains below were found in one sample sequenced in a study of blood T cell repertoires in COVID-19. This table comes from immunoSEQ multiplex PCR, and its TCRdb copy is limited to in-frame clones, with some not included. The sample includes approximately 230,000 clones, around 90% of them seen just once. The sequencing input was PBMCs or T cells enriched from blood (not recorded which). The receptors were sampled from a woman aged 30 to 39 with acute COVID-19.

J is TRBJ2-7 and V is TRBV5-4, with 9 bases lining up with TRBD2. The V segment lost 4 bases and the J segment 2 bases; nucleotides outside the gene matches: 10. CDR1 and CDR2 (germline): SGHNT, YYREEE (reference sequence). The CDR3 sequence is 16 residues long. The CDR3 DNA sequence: TGTGCCAGCAGCCGGGTAGCGGGAGCCGGCGCCTACGAGCAGTACTTC. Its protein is CASSRVAGAGAYEQYF.

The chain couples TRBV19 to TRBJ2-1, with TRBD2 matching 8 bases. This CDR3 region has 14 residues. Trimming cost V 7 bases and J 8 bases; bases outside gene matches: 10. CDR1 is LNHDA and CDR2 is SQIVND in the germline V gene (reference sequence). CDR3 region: CASKVSGGHDEQFF. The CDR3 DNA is TGTGCCAGTAAGGTCTCGGGGGGGCACGATGAGCAGTTCTTC.

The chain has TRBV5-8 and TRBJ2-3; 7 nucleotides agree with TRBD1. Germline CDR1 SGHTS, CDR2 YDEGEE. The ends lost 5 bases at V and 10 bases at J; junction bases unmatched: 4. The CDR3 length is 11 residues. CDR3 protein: CASRTGDAQYF. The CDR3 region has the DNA TGTGCCAGCAGAACAGGGGATGCGCAGTATTTT.

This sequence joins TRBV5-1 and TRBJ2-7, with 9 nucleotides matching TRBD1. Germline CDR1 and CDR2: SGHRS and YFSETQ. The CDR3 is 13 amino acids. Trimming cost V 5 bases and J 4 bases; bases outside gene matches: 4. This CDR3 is CASSRDREYEQYF. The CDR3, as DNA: TGCGCCAGCAGTAGGGACAGGGAGTACGAGCAGTACTTC. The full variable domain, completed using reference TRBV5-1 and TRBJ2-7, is KAGVTQTPRYLIKTRGQQVTLSCSPISGHRSVSWYQQTPGQGLQFLFEYFSETQRNKGNFPGRFSGRQFSNSRSEMNVSTLELGDSALYLCASSRDREYEQYFGPGTRLTVT.

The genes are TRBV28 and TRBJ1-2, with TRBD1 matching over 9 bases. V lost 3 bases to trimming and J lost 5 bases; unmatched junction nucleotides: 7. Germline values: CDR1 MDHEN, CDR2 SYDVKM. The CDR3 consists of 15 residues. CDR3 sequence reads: CASSFPGQGSYGYTF. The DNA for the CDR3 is TGTGCCAGCAGTTTTCCGGGACAGGGTTCTTATGGCTACACCTTC.

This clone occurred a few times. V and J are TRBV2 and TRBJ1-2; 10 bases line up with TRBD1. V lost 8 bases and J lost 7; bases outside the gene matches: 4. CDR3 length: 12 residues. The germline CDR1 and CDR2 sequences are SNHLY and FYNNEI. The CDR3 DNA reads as TGTGCCAGCCTCCGGGACAGGGGTGGCTACACCTTC. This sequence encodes CASLRDRGGYTF.

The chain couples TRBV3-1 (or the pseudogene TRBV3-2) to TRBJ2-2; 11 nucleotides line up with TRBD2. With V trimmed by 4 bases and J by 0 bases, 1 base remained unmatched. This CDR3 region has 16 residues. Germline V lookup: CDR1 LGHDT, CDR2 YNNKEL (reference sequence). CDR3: CASSLAGGTNTGELFF. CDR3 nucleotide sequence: TGTGCCAGCAGCCTAGCGGGGGGGACGAACACCGGGGAGCTGTTTTTT.

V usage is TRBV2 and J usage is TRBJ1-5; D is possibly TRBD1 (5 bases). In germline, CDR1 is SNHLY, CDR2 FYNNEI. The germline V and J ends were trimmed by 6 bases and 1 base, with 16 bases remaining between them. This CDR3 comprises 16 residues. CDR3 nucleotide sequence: TGTGCCAGCAGGGCAAACAGGTCCTGGAGCAATCAGCCCCAGCATTTT. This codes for CASRANRSWSNQPQHF.

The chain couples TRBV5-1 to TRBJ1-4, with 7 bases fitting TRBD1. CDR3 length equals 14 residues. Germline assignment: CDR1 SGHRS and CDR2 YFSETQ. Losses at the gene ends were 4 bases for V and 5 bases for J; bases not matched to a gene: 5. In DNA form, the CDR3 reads TGCGCCAGCAGCCGGAGAGGGGGCAATGAAAAACTGTTTTTT. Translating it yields CASSRRGGNEKLFF.

CDR3 sequence reads: CASSRRSGHGRYNEQFF. The CDR3 DNA is TGTGCCAGCAGCCGTCGGTCAGGGCACGGACGTTACAATGAGCAGTTCTTC. This chain uses TRBV11-2 with TRBJ2-1; D is perhaps TRBD1 (5 bases). From germline, CDR1 is SGHAT and CDR2 FQNNGV. The CDR3 is made up of 17 amino acids. V dropped 5 bases and J dropped 4 bases, with 21 bases sitting between them.

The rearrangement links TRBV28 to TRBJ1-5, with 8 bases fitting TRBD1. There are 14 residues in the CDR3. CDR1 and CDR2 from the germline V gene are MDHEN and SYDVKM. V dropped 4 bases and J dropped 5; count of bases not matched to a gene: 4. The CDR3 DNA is TGTGCCAGCAGTTCGACAGGGGTTTATCAGCCCCAGCATTTT. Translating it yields CASSSTGVYQPQHF. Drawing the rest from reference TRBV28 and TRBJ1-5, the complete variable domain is DVKVTQSSRYLVKRTGEKVFLECVQDMDHENMFWYRQDPGLGLRLIYFSYDVKMKEKGDIPEGYSVSREKKERFSLILESASTNQTSMYLCASSSTGVYQPQHFGDGTRLSIL.

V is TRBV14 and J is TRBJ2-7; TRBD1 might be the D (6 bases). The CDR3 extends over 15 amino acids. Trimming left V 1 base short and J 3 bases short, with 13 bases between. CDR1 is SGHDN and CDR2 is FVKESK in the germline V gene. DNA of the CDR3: TGTGCCAGCAGCCAAGTCCGACAGGACCGCTACGAGCAGTACTTC. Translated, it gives CASSQVRQDRYEQYF.

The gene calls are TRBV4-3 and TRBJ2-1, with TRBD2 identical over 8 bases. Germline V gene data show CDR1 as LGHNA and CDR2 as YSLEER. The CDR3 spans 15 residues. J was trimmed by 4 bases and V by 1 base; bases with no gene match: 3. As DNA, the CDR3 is TGCGCCAGCAGCCAAGGGCTAGCGGGTTACAATGAGCAGTTCTTC. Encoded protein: CASSQGLAGYNEQFF.

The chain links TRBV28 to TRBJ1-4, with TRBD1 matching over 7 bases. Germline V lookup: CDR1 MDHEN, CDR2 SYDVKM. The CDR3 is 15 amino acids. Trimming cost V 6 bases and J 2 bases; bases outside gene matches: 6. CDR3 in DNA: TGTGCCAGCAGCGCCCCCAGGGGGACTAATGAAAAACTGTTTTTT. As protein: CASSAPRGTNEKLFF.

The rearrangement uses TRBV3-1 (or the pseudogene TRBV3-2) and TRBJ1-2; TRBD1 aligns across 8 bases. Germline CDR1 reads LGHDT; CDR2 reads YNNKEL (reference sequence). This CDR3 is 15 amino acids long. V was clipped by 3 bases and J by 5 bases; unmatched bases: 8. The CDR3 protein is CASSHGAGQGYGYTF. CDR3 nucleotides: TGTGCCAGCAGCCACGGCGCCGGACAGGGATATGGCTACACCTTC.

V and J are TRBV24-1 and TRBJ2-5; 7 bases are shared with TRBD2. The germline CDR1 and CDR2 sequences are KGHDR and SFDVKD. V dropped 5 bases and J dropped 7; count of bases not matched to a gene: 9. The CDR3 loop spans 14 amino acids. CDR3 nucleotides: TGTGCCACCAGTGGGGGTCACGGGGAGGGGACCCAGTACTTC. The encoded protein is CATSGGHGEGTQYF.

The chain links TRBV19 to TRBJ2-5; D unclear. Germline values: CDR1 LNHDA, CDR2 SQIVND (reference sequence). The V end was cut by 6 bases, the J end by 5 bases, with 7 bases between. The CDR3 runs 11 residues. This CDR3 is CASSLRETQYF. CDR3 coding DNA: TGTGCCAGTAGCCTACGGGAGACCCAGTACTTC.

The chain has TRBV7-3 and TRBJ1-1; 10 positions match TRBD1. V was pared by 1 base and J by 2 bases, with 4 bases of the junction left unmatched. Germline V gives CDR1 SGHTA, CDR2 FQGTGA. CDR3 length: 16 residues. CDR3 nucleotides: TGTGCCAGCAGCTTAAATCGACAGGGGGCTAACACTGAAGCTTTCTTT. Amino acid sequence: CASSLNRQGANTEAFF.

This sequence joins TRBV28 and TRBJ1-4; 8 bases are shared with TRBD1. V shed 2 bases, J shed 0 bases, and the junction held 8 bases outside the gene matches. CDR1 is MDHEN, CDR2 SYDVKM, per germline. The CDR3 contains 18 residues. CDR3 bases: TGTGCCAGCAGTTTAGGGGCCAGGGGGCGAGCAACTAATGAAAAACTGTTTTTT. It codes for CASSLGARGRATNEKLFF.

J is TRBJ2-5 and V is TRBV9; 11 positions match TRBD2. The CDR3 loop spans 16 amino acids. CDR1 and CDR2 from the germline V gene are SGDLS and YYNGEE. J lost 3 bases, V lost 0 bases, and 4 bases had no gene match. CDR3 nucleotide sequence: TGTGCCAGCAGCGTAGGACTAGCGGGGAAAAAAGAGACCCAGTACTTC. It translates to CASSVGLAGKKETQYF.

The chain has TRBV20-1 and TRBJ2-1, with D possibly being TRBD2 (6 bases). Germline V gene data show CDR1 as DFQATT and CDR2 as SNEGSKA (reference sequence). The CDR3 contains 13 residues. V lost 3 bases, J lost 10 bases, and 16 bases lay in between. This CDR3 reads CSASSGDREEQFF. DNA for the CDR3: TGCAGTGCTAGTTCGGGGGATCGGGAAGAGCAGTTCTTC.

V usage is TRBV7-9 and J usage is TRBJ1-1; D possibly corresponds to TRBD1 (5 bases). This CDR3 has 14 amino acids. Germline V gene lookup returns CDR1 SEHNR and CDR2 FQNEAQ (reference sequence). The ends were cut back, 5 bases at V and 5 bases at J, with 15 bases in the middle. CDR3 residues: CASSPLGGGTEAFF. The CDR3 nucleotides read TGTGCCAGCAGCCCCCTCGGTGGGGGGACTGAAGCTTTCTTT.

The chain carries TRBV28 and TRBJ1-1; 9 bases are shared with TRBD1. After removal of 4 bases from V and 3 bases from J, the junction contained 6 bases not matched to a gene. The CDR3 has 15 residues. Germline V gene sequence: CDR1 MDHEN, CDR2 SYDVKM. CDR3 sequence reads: CASSSPDRGYTEAFF. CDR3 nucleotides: TGTGCCAGCAGTTCGCCGGACAGGGGATACACTGAAGCTTTCTTT.

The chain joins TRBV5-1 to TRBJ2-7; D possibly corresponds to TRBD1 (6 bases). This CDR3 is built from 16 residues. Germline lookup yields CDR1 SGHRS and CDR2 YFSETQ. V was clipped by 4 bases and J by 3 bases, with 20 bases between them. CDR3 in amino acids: CASSPTGGQGLYEQYF. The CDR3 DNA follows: TGCGCCAGCAGCCCCACCGGTGGGCAGGGGCTCTACGAGCAGTACTTC. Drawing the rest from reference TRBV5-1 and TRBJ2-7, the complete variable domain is KAGVTQTPRYLIKTRGQQVTLSCSPISGHRSVSWYQQTPGQGLQFLFEYFSETQRNKGNFPGRFSGRQFSNSRSEMNVSTLELGDSALYLCASSPTGGQGLYEQYFGPGTRLTVT.

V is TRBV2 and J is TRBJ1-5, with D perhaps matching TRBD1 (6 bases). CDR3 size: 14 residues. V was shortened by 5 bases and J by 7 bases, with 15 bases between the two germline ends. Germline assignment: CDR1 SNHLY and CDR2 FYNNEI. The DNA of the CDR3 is TGTGCCAGCAGTCCCACAGGGTCTAGGCAGCCCCAGCATTTT. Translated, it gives CASSPTGSRQPQHF.

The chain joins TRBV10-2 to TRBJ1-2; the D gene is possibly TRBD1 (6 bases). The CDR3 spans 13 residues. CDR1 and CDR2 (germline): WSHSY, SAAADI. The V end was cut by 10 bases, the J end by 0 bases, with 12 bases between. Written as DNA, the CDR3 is TGCGCCACCAGGGACACCTCTAACTATGGCTACACCTTC. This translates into CATRDTSNYGYTF.

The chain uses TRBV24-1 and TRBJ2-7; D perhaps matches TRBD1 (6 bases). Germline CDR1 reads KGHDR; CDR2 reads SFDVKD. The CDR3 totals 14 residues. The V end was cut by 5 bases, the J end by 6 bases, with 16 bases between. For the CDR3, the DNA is TGTGCCACCAGTGGCCGTGGTGGGGGCGGCGAGCAGTACTTC. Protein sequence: CATSGRGGGGEQYF.

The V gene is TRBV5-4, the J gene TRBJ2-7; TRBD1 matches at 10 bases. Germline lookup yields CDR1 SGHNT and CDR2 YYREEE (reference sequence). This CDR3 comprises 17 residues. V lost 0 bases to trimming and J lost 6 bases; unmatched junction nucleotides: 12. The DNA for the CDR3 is TGTGCCAGCAGCTTGGGTGGGACAGGGGTCCTTCTTCGCGAGCAGTACTTC. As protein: CASSLGGTGVLLREQYF.

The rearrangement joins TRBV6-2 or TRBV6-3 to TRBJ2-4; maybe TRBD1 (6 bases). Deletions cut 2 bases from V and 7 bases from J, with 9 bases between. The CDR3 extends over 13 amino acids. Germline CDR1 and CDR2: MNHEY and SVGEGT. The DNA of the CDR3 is TGTGCCAGCAGTTACAACAGGGTCAACATTCAGTACTTC. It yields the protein CASSYNRVNIQYF.

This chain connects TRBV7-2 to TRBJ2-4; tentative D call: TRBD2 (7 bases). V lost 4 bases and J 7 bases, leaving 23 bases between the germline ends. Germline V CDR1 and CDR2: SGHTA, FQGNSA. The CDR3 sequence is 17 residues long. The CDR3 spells CASSSGRGLAERNIQYF. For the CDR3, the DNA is TGTGCCAGCAGCTCGGGGCGGGGGCTAGCGGAGCGGAACATTCAGTACTTC. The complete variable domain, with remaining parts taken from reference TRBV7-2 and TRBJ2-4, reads GAGVSQSPSNKVTEKGKDVELRCDPISGHTALYWYRQSLGQGLEFLIYFQGNSAPDKSGLPSDRFSAERTGGSVSTLTIQRTQQEDSAVYLCASSSGRGLAERNIQYFGAGTRLSVL.